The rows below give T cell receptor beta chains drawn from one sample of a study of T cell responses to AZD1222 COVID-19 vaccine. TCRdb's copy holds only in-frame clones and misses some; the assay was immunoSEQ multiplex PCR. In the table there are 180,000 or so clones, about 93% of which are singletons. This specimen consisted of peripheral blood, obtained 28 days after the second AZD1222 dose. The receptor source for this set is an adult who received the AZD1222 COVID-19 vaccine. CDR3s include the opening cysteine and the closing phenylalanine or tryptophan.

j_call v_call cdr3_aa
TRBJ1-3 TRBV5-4 CASSLEPGNTIYF
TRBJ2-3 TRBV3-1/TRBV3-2 CASRKSTDTQYF
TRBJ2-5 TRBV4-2 CASSQDGAGGAETQYF
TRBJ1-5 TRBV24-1 CATSEAGQNQPQHF
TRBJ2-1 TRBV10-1 CASSDPGQGINEQFF
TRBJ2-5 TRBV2 CASRSLPRGETQYF
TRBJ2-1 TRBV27 CASSSLGARYNEQFF
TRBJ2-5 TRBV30 CAWSGGTWTTETQYF
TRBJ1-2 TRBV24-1 CATSQPGPNYGYTF
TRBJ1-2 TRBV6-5 CASTPGSTGNYGYTF
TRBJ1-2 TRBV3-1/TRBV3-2 CASSPHRTASYGYTF
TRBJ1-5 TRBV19 CASSIDRTGQGSQPQHF
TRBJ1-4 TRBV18 CASSQGQGEAEKLFF
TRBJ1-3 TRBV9 CASSVGQGRGNTIYF
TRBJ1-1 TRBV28 CATLGDTEAFF
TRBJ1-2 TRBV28 CASSFFPTIKFSGYTF
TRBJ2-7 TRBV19 CASSRTGERYEQYF
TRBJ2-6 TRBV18 CASSGDRGQSGANVLTF
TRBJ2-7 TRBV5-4 CASSSGGSDLTYEQYF
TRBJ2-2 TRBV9 CASSFLAGGLIHTGELFF
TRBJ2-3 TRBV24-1 CATGQGAEDTQYF
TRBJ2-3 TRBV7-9 CASSLEASGDTQYF